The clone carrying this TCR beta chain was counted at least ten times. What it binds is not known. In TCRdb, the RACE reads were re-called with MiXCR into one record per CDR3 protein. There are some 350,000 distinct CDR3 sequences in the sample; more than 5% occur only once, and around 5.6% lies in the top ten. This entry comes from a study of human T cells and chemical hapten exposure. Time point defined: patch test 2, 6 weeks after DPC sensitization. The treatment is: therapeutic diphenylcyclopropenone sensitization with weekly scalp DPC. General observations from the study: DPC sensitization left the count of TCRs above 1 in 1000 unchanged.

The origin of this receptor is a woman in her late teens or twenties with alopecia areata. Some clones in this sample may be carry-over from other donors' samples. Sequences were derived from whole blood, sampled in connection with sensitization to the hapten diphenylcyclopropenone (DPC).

DNA for the CDR3: TGTGCCAGCAACCTACGGGGCCACGAGCAGTACTTC. This codes for CASNLRGHEQYF. V gene TRBV6-1 combines with J gene TRBJ2-7; D tentatively fits TRBD1 or TRBD2 (5 bases each). The ends were cut back, 7 bases at V and 5 bases at J, with 12 bases in the middle. Germline CDR1 reads MNHNS; CDR2 reads SASEGT. This CDR3 comprises 12 residues.